These 9 T cell receptor beta chains originate from one sample sequenced in a study of vaccination and CD4 T cells after COVID-19. Their target antigens are unknown. Stated treatment: roughly 10-day PBMC culture with coronavirus spike peptide pools or control peptides (ViraFEST assay). Researchers used the Oncomine TCR Beta short-read assay to sequence DNA from cultured CD4+ T cells. Each CDR3 protein is one row after TCRdb ran MiXCR on the PCR reads. This table holds more than 15,000 distinct CDR3 sequences, roughly 51% found once. Sequencing was performed on CD4+ T cells from blood, cultured in vitro. The receptor source for this set is a human donor who had recovered from COVID-19.

The chain is built from TRBV11-3 and TRBJ2-1, with TRBD1 identical over 7 bases. The CDR3 consists of 17 residues. Per the germline V gene, CDR1 is SGHNT and CDR2 is YENEEA. After removal of 5 bases from V and 5 bases from J, the junction contained 15 bases not matched to a gene. The CDR3 nucleotides are TGTGCCAGCAGCCCTATATGGGGGACAGCCAACGACAATGAGCAGTTCTTC. It codes for CASSPIWGTANDNEQFF.

In its sample, this clonotype was seen a few times. The chain combines TRBV20-1 with TRBJ2-1; 7 bases map to TRBD1. The germline gives CDR1 DFQATT, CDR2 SNEGSKA (reference sequence). V trimming: 5 bases; J trimming: 2 bases; junction bases outside the gene matches: 6. This CDR3 comprises 14 residues. The CDR3: CSAAGTVTYNEQFF. The CDR3 nucleotides read TGCAGTGCTGCCGGGACAGTCACCTACAATGAGCAGTTCTTC.

This clonotype was picked up a small number of times. The chain uses TRBV20-1 and TRBJ2-5; 15 nucleotides align to TRBD2. The CDR3 runs to 16 residues. CDR1 DFQATT and CDR2 SNEGSKA come from the germline V gene (reference sequence). V lost 5 bases, J lost 4 bases, and 8 bases stayed unmatched. The CDR3 loop reads CSAFGLAGGPGETQYF. The CDR3 DNA reads as TGCAGTGCTTTTGGACTAGCGGGGGGGCCAGGAGAGACCCAGTACTTC.

This rearrangement joins TRBV24-1 to TRBJ2-3; 7 bases are a match to TRBD2. The CDR3 covers 16 residues. The junction had 7 bases not matched to a gene; V was cut back by 3 bases and J by 2 bases. Germline-derived CDR1 and CDR2 are KGHDR and SFDVKD. CDR3 nucleotide sequence: TGTGCCACCAGTGATACCCGAGCGGGATACACAGATACGCAGTATTTT. Residues: CATSDTRAGYTDTQYF.

A few counts support this clonotype. The CDR3, as DNA: TGTGCCACCAGCAGCAGCGCGTTTCAGGGGGCCGAGCAGTACTTC. Translation: CATSSSAFQGAEQYF. The chain is built from TRBV15 and TRBJ2-7, with 8 bases aligning to TRBD1. V dropped 3 bases and J dropped 6; count of bases not matched to a gene: 10. Germline V gene sequence: CDR1 LNHNV, CDR2 YYDKDF (reference sequence). This CDR3 has 15 amino acids.

This chain joins TRBV7-3 and TRBJ2-7; 9 bases map to TRBD2. Germline V gene data show CDR1 as SGHTA and CDR2 as FQGTGA. CDR3 length: 15 amino acids. Trimming removed 5 bases from V and 3 bases from J; junction bases left unmatched: 8. CDR3 in DNA: TGTGCCAGCAGCGAAGCGGGGGGCACATTCTACGAGCAGTACTTC. Amino acid sequence: CASSEAGGTFYEQYF.

The chain links TRBV4-2 to TRBJ2-3; D gene uncertain. The CDR3 loop spans 15 amino acids. From germline, CDR1 is LGHNA and CDR2 YNFKEQ. V shed 3 bases and J shed 2 bases, with 12 bases lying between them. CDR3 in amino acids: CASSQAGPLTDTQYF. As DNA, the CDR3 is TGTGCCAGCAGCCAGGCTGGACCACTCACAGATACGCAGTATTTT.

This clonotype was seen more than once but under ten times. The chain joins TRBV20-1 to TRBJ2-7; D is perhaps TRBD2 (7 bases). Trimming shortened V by 5 bases and J by 3 bases, and 17 bases separated the two germline ends. The CDR3 runs to 14 residues. Germline loops: CDR1 DFQATT, CDR2 SNEGSKA (reference sequence). The CDR3 is CSAAVRGAYYEQYF. DNA of the CDR3: TGCAGTGCTGCCGTCCGGGGGGCATACTACGAGCAGTACTTC.

The V and J genes are TRBV27 and TRBJ1-5; 9 bases align to TRBD1. Germline V CDR1 and CDR2: MNHEY, SMNVEV (reference sequence). V dropped 6 bases and J dropped 0; count of bases not matched to a gene: 9. The CDR3 is 17 amino acids. CDR3 sequence (DNA): TGTGCCAGCAGCCCGGGACAGGGACAATATAGCAATCAGCCCCAGCATTTT. Protein product: CASSPGQGQYSNQPQHF.